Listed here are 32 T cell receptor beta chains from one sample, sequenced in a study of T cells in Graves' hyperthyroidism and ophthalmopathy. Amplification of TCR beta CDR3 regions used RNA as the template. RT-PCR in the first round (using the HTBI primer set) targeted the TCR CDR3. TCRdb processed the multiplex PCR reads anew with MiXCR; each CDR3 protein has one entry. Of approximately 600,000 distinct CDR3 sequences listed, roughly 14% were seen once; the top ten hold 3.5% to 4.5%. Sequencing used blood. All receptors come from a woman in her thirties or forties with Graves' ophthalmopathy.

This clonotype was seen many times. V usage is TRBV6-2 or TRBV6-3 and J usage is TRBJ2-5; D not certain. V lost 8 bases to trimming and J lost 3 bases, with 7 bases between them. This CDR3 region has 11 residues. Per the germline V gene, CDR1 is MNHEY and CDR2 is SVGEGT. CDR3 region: CASGPEETQYF. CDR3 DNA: TGTGCCAGCGGTCCCGAAGAGACCCAGTACTTC.

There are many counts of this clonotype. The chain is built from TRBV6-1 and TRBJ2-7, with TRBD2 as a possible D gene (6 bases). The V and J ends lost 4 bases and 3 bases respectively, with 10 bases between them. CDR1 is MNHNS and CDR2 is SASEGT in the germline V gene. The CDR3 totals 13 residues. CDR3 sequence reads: CASSGREDYEQYF. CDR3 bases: TGTGCCAGCAGTGGGAGGGAAGACTACGAGCAGTACTTC.

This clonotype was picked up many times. CDR3 DNA sequence: TGCAGTGCTAGAATCGGGCGGGAGCAGTACTTC. Its translation: CSARIGREQYF. The chain recombines TRBV20-1 with TRBJ2-7, with D unclear. The germline V gene has CDR1 DFQATT and CDR2 SNEGSKA (reference sequence). V was pared by 2 bases and J by 7 bases, with 9 bases between. CDR3 length equals 11 residues.

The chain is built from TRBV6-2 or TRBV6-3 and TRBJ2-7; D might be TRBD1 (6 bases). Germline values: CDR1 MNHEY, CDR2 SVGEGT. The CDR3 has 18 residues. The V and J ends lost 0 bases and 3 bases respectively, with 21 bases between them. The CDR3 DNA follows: TGTGCCAGCAGTTACTCGATTAGTGATACAGGGAACTACTACGAGCAGTACTTC. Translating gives CASSYSISDTGNYYEQYF.

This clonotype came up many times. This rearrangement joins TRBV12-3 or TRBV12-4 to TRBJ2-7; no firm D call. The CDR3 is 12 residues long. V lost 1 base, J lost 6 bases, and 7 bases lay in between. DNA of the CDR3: TGTGCCAGCAGTTTAGTACAACGCGAGCAGTACTTC. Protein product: CASSLVQREQYF.

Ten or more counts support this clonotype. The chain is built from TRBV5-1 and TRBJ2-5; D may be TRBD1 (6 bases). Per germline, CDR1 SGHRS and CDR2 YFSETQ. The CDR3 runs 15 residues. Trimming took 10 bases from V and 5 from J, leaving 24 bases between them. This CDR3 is CAGSYGTRKGETQYF. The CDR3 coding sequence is TGCGCCGGGAGCTATGGGACACGCAAAGGGGAGACCCAGTACTTC. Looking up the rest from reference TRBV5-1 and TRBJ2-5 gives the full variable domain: KAGVTQTPRYLIKTRGQQVTLSCSPISGHRSVSWYQQTPGQGLQFLFEYFSETQRNKGNFPGRFSGRQFSNSRSEMNVSTLELGDSALYLCAGSYGTRKGETQYFGPGTRLLVL.

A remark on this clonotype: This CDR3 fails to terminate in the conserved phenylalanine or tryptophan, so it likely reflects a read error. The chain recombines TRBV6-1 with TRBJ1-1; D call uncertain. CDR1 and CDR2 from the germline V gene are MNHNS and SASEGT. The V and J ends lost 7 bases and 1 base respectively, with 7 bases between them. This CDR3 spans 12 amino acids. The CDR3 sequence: CASNRGNTEAFL. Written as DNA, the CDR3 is TGTGCCAGCAACAGAGGGAACACTGAAGCTTTCCTT.

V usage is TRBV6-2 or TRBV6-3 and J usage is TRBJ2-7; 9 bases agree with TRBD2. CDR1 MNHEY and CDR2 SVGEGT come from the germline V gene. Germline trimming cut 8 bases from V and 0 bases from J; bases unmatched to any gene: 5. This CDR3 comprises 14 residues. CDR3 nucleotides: TGTGCCAGCCGTCCTAGCGGGGTCTCCTACGAGCAGTACTTC. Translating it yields CASRPSGVSYEQYF.

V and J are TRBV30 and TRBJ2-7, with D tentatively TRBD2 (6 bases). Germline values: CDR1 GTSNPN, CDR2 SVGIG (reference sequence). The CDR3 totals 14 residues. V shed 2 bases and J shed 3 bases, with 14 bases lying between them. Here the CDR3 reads CAWSLPGLSYEQYF. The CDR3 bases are TGTGCCTGGAGTCTCCCGGGACTGAGCTACGAGCAGTACTTC.

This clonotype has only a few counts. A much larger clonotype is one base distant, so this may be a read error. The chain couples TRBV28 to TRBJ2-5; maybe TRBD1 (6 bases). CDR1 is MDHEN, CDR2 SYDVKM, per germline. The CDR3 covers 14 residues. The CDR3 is CVSTGEGVSETQYF. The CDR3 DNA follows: TGTGTCAGCACCGGTGAGGGGGTATCAGAGACCCAGTACTTC.

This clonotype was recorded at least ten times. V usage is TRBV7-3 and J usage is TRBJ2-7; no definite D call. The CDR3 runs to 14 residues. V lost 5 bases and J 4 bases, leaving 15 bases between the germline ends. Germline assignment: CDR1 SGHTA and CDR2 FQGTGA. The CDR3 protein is CASSHGPPPYEQYF. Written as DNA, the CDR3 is TGTGCCAGCAGCCACGGACCTCCCCCTTACGAGCAGTACTTC.

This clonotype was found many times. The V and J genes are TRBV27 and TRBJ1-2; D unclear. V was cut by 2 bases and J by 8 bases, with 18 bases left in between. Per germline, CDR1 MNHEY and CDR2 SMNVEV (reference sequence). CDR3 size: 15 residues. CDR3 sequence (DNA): TGTGCCAGCAGTTTAAAAGATTTCCCGATAACGGGCTACACCTTC. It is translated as CASSLKDFPITGYTF.

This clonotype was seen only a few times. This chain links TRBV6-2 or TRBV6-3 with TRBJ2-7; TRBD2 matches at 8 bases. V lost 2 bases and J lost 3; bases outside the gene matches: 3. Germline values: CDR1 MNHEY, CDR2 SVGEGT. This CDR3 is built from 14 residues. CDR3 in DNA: TGTGCCAGCAGTTACGAGACTAGCGTCTACGAGCAGTACTTC. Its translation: CASSYETSVYEQYF.

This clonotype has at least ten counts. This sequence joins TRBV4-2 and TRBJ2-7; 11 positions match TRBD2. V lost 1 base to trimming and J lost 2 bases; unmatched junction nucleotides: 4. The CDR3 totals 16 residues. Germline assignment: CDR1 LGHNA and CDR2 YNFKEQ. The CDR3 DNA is TGTGCCAGCAGCCAAGCCGGGACTAGCGGTACCTACGAGCAGTACTTC. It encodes CASSQAGTSGTYEQYF.

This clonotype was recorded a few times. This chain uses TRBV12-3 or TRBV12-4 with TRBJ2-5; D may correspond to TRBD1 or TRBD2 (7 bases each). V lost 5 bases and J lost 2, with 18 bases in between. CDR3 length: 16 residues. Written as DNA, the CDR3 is TGTGCCAGCAGTCCTTCCAGGGGGGGGAGGCAAGAGACCCAGTACTTC. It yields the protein CASSPSRGGRQETQYF.

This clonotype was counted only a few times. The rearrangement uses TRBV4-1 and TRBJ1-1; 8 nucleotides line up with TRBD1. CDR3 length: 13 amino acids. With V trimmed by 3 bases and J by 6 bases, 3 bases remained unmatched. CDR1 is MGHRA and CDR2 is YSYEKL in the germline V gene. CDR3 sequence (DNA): TGCGCCAGCAGCCAGCCGGACAGGGCTGAAGCTTTCTTT. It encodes CASSQPDRAEAFF.

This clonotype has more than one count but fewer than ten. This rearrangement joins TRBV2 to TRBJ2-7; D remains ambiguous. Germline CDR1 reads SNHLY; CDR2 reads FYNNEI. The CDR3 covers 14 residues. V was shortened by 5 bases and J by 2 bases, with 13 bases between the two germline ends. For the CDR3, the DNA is TGTGCCAGCAGTAAACGTAGGTCGACCTACGAGCAGTACTTC. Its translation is CASSKRRSTYEQYF. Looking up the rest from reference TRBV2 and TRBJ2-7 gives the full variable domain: EPEVTQTPSHQVTQMGQEVILRCVPISNHLYFYWYRQILGQKVEFLVSFYNNEISEKSEIFDDQFSVERPDGSNFTLKIRSTKLEDSAMYFCASSKRRSTYEQYFGPGTRLTVT.

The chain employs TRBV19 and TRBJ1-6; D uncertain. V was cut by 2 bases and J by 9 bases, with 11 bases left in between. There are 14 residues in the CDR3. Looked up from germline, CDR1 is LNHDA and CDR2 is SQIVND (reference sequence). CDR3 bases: TGTGCCAGTAGTATACCCATATTGGGTTCACCCCTCCACTTT. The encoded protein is CASSIPILGSPLHF.

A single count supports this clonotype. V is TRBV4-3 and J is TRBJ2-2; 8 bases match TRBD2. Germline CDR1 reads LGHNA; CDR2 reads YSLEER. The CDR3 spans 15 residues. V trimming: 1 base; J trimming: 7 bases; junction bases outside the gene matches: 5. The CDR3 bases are TGCGCCAGCAGCCAAGCGGCGGGAGGAAGCGGGGAGCTGTTTTTT. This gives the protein CASSQAAGGSGELFF.

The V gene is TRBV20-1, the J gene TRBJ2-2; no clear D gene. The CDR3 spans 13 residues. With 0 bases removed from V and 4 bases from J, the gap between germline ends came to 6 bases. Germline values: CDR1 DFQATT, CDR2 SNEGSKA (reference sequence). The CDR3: CSAREEITGELFF. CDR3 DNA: TGCAGTGCTAGAGAGGAGATCACCGGGGAGCTGTTTTTT.

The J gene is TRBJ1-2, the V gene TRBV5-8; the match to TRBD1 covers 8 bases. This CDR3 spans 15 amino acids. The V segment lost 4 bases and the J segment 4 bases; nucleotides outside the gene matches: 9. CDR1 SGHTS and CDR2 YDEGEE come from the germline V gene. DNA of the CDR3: TGTGCCAGCAGCCCGGACAGGGAGGGGGTCTATGGCTACACCTTC. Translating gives CASSPDREGVYGYTF.

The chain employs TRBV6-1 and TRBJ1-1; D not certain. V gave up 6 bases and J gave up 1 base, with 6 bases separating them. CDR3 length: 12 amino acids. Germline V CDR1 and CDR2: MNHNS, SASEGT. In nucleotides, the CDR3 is TGTGCCAGCAGACCCTGGAACACTGAAGCTTTCTTT. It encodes CASRPWNTEAFF.

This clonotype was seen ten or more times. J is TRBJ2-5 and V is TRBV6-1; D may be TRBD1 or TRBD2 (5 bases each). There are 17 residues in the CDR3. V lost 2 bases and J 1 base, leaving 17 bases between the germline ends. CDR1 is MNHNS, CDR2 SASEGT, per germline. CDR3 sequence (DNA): TGTGCCAGCAGTGAACCTGTATTGGGACCGATCCAAGAGACCCAGTACTTC. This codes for CASSEPVLGPIQETQYF.

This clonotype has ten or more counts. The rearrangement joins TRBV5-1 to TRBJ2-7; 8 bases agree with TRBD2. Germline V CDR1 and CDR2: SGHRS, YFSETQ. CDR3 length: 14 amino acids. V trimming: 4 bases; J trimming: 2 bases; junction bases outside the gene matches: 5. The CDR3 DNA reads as TGCGCCAGCAGCCAGCCGGGACTAGCCTACGAGCAGTACTTC. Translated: CASSQPGLAYEQYF.

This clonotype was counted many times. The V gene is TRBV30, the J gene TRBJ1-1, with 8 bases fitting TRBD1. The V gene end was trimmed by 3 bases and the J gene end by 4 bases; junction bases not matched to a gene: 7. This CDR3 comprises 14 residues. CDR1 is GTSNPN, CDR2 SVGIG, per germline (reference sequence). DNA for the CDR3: TGTGCCTGGAGGACGCCAACAGGGGGCACTGAAGCTTTCTTT. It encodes CAWRTPTGGTEAFF.

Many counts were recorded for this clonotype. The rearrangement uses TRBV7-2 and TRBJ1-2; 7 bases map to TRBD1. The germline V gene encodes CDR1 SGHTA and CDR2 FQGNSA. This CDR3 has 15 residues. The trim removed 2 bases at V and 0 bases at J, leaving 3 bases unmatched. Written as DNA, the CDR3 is TGTGCCAGCAGCTTAAATACAGGGGCTAACTATGGCTACACCTTC. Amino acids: CASSLNTGANYGYTF.

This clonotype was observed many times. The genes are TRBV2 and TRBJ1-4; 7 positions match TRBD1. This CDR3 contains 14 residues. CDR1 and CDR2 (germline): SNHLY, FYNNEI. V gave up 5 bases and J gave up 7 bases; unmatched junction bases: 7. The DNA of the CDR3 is TGTGCCAGCAGTTCTGGACAGGAAAGTGAAAAACTGTTTTTT. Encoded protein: CASSSGQESEKLFF.

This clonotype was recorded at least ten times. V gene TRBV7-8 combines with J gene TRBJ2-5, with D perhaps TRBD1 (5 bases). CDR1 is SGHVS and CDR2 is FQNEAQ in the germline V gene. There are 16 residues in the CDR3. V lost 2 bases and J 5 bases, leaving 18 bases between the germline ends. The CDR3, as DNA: TGTGCCAGCAGCTTATGGGTCCGGCAGGGCGACGAGACCCAGTACTTC. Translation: CASSLWVRQGDETQYF.

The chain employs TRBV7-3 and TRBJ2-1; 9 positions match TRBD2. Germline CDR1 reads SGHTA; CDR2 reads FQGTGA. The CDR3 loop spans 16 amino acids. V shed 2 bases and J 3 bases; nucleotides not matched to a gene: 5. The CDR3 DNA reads TGTGCCAGCAGCTTACGTCTAGCGGGACTCTACAATGAGCAGTTCTTC. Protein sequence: CASSLRLAGLYNEQFF.

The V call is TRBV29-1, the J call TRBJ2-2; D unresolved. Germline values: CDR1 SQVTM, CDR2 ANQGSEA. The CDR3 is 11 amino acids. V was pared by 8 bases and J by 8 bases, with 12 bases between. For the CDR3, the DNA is TGCAGCCCTGTTCGGCCAGGGGAGCTGTTTTTT. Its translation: CSPVRPGELFF.

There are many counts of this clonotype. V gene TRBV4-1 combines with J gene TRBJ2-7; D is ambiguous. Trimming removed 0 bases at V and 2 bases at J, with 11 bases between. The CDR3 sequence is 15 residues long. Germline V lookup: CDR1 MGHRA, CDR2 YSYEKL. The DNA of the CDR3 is TGCGCCAGCAGCCAAGATTGGCAGGTAACCTACGAGCAGTACTTC. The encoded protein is CASSQDWQVTYEQYF.

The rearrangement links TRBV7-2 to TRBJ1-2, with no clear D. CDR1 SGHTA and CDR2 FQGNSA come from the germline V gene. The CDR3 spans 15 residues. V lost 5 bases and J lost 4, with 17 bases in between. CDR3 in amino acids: CASSPSLGIGYGYTF. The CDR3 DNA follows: TGTGCCAGCAGCCCGAGTCTGGGGATCGGCTATGGCTACACCTTC.